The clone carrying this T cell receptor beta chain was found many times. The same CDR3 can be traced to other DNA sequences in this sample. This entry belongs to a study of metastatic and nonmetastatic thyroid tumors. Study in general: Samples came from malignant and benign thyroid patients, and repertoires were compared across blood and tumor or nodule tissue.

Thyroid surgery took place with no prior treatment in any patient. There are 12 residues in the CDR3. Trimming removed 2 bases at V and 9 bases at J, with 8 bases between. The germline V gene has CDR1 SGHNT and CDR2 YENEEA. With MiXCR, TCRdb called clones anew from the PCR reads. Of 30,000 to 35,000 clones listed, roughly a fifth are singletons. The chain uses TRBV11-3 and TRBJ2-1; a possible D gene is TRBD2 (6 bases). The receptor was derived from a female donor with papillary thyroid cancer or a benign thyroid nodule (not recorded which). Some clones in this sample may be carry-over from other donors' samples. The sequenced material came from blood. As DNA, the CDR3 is TGTGCCAGCAGCTTAATCGGGGGTGAGCAGTTCTTC. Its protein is CASSLIGGEQFF.